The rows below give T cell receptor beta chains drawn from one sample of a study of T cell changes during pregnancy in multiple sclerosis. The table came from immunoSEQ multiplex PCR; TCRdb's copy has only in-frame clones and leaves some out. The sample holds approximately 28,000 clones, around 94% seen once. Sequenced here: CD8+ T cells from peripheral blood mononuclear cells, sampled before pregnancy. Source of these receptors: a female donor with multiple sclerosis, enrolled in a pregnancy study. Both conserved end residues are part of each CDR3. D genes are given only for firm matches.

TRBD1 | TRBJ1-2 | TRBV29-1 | TGCAGCGTTGCGGACAGGGACTATGGCTACACCTTC | CSVADRDYGYTF
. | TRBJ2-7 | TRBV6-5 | TGTGCCAGCAGTTACCGAGGAGGCTACGAGCAGTACTTC | CASSYRGGYEQYF
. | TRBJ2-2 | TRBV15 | TGTGCCACCAGCAGAGACAGGCCATCGAACACCGGGGAGCTGTTTTTT | CATSRDRPSNTGELFF
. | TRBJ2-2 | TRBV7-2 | TGTGCCAGCAGCCCACCGGACACCGGGGAGCTGTTTTTT | CASSPPDTGELFF
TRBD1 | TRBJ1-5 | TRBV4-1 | TGCGCCAGCAGCCAAGAGGCGGATCAGGGGGTCGGTGAGCCCCAGCATTTT | CASSQEADQGVGEPQHF
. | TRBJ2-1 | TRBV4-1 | TGCGCCAGCAGCCCCTACGGTCTCAATGAGCAGTTCTTC | CASSPYGLNEQFF
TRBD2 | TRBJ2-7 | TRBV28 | TGTGCCAGCAGTCCCCAGGGAGGGGAAGACGAGCAGTACTTC | CASSPQGGEDEQYF
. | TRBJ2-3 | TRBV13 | TGTGCCAGCAGCTTCTTTCAGGACTGGGGCACAGATACGCAGTATTTT | CASSFFQDWGTDTQYF
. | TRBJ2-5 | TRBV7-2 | TGTGCCAGCAGCCCGGACCAAGAGACCCAGTACTTC | CASSPDQETQYF
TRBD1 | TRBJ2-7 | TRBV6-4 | TGTGCCAGCAGTGACCGGGGACAGTACGAGCAGTACTTC | CASSDRGQYEQYF